This TCR beta chain was retrieved from a study of OX40 agonist ivuxolimab in advanced cancers. Using immunoSEQ multiplex PCR, the repertoire was profiled, and TCRdb retains in-frame clones only, with some absent. The sample lists about 50,000 clones, about 92% occurring once. This clone was detected only once. The sample in question was CD4+ or CD8+ T cells sorted from blood, obtained in a trial of the OX40 agonist ivuxolimab. This clonotype was sampled from an adult with an advanced solid tumor such as melanoma, head and neck, liver or kidney cancer.

DNA for the CDR3: TGTGCCAGCAGCTTGGTGGACGGGACCTACGAGCAGTACTTC. Its translation is CASSLVDGTYEQYF. The rearrangement uses TRBV5-5 and TRBJ2-7; possibly TRBD2 for D (5 bases). Looked up from germline, CDR1 is SGHKS and CDR2 is YYEKEE (reference sequence). The CDR3 spans 14 residues. The ends were cut back, 0 bases at V and 2 bases at J, with 9 bases in the middle.